These T cell receptor beta chains were read from a single sample in a study of CD8 T cells in ankylosing spondylitis. TCRdb recomputed calls from the 5' RACE reads with MiXCR, one row per CDR3 protein. The sample has 200,000 to 300,000 distinct CDR3 sequences, 20% to 30% seen once. The sample comprised blood, either unsorted or a sorted T cell fraction (not recorded which). The receptor set was obtained from a male donor with ankylosing spondylitis or in good health (not recorded which). Both conserved end residues are part of each CDR3. A D gene is named only where the DNA matches it firmly. Clone size is stated in some rows and not others, as once, few, many or a class when expanded.

J gene: TRBJ1-3
clone size: NA
V gene: TRBV2
D gene: NA
CDR3 protein: CASLRGSGNTIYF
CDR3 DNA: TGTGCCAGTCTGCGGGGGAGTGGAAACACCATATATTTT

J gene: TRBJ2-3
clone size: NA
V gene: TRBV5-6
D gene: NA
CDR3 protein: CASSQALVGTQYF
CDR3 DNA: TGTGCCAGCAGCCAAGCCCTGGTCGGTACGCAGTATTTT

J gene: TRBJ1-1
clone size: many
V gene: TRBV29-1
D gene: NA
CDR3 protein: CSVSRATEAFF
CDR3 DNA: TGCAGCGTTTCCAGGGCCACTGAAGCTTTCTTT

J gene: TRBJ2-2
clone size: many
V gene: TRBV20-1
D gene: TRBD2
CDR3 protein: CSADSGGNTGELFF
CDR3 DNA: TGCAGTGCTGATAGCGGGGGAAACACCGGGGAGCTGTTTTTT

J gene: TRBJ2-1
clone size: many
V gene: TRBV14
D gene: NA
CDR3 protein: CASRGPAWGEQFF
CDR3 DNA: TGTGCCAGCAGGGGCCCGGCGTGGGGTGAGCAGTTCTTC

J gene: TRBJ2-7
clone size: NA
V gene: TRBV12-3/TRBV12-4
D gene: NA
CDR3 protein: CASSLWGAGEQYF
CDR3 DNA: TGTGCCAGCAGTTTATGGGGGGCGGGCGAGCAGTACTTC

J gene: TRBJ1-6
clone size: NA
V gene: TRBV30
D gene: NA
CDR3 protein: CAWSVGGGGSPLHF
CDR3 DNA: TGTGCCTGGTCAGTGGGGGGCGGAGGATCACCCCTCCACTTT

J gene: TRBJ2-7
clone size: NA
V gene: TRBV12-3/TRBV12-4
D gene: NA
CDR3 protein: CASSLAPSIQYF
CDR3 DNA: TGTGCCAGCAGTTTAGCCCCCTCTATTCAGTACTTC

J gene: TRBJ2-7
clone size: NA
V gene: TRBV28
D gene: NA
CDR3 protein: CASTTQGIYEQYF
CDR3 DNA: TGTGCCAGCACCACGCAGGGTATCTACGAGCAGTACTTC

J gene: TRBJ1-3
clone size: NA
V gene: TRBV27
D gene: NA
CDR3 protein: CASSLSKDTYSGNTIYF
CDR3 DNA: TGTGCCAGCAGTTTATCGAAAGATACCTACTCTGGAAACACCATATATTTT

J gene: TRBJ2-3
clone size: NA
V gene: TRBV20-1
D gene: TRBD1
CDR3 protein: CSARQGGTDTQCF
CDR3 DNA: TGCAGTGCAAGACAGGGCGGCACAGATACGCAGTGTTTT

J gene: TRBJ2-5
clone size: NA
V gene: TRBV6-5
D gene: TRBD2
CDR3 protein: CASSYLSGEETQYF
CDR3 DNA: TGTGCCAGCAGTTACTTAAGCGGGGAAGAGACCCAGTACTTC

J gene: TRBJ2-5
clone size: many
V gene: TRBV20-1
D gene: NA
CDR3 protein: CSAIRLAYQETQYF
CDR3 DNA: TGCAGTGCCATACGGCTAGCCTACCAAGAGACCCAGTACTTC

J gene: TRBJ2-7
clone size: NA
V gene: TRBV29-1
D gene: NA
CDR3 protein: CSAGAEAYEQYF
CDR3 DNA: TGCAGCGCCGGTGCGGAGGCATACGAGCAGTACTTC

J gene: TRBJ2-7
clone size: many
V gene: TRBV29-1
D gene: NA
CDR3 protein: CSVKSGNEQYF
CDR3 DNA: TGCAGCGTGAAATCGGGGAACGAGCAGTACTTC

J gene: TRBJ1-1
clone size: few
V gene: TRBV12-3/TRBV12-4
D gene: TRBD1
CDR3 protein: CASSRTGVSTEAFF
CDR3 DNA: TGTGCCAGCTCACGGACAGGGGTATCCACTGAAGCTTTCTTT

J gene: TRBJ1-5
clone size: NA
V gene: TRBV4-2
D gene: TRBD1
CDR3 protein: CASSQDQGGVGNQPQHF
CDR3 DNA: TGTGCCAGCAGCCAAGATCAGGGGGGTGTGGGCAATCAGCCCCAGCATTTT

J gene: TRBJ2-7
clone size: few
V gene: TRBV10-1
D gene: TRBD2
CDR3 protein: CASSAWPGGEQYF
CDR3 DNA: TGCGCCAGCAGCGCCTGGCCGGGGGGCGAGCAGTACTTC

J gene: TRBJ2-3
clone size: few
V gene: TRBV10-3
D gene: NA
CDR3 protein: CAISESDTQYF
CDR3 DNA: TGTGCCATCAGTGAGTCTGATACGCAGTATTTT

J gene: TRBJ2-2
clone size: many
V gene: TRBV20-1
D gene: NA
CDR3 protein: CSARRLVGTGELFF
CDR3 DNA: TGCAGTGCCCGAAGACTAGTTGGCACCGGGGAGCTGTTTTTT

J gene: TRBJ2-1
clone size: NA
V gene: TRBV12-3/TRBV12-4
D gene: TRBD2
CDR3 protein: CASSPPAGGHQFF
CDR3 DNA: TGTGCCAGCAGTCCGCCCGCGGGGGGCCACCAGTTCTTC

J gene: TRBJ1-6
clone size: many
V gene: TRBV20-1
D gene: TRBD1
CDR3 protein: CSVPTGSYNSPLHF
CDR3 DNA: TGCAGTGTCCCGACAGGGTCATATAATTCACCCCTCCACTTT

J gene: TRBJ1-5
clone size: NA
V gene: TRBV6-1
D gene: NA
CDR3 protein: CASKPDREKPQHF
CDR3 DNA: TGTGCCAGCAAGCCCGACCGGGAAAAGCCCCAGCATTTT

J gene: TRBJ2-3
clone size: few
V gene: TRBV11-2
D gene: NA
CDR3 protein: CASSLGLGARATDTQYF
CDR3 DNA: TGTGCCAGCAGCTTAGGTCTGGGGGCCAGAGCCACAGATACGCAGTATTTT

J gene: TRBJ2-2
clone size: NA
V gene: TRBV29-1
D gene: NA
CDR3 protein: CSVEGPANTGELFF
CDR3 DNA: TGCAGCGTTGAAGGTCCAGCGAACACCGGGGAGCTGTTTTTT

J gene: TRBJ2-7
clone size: NA
V gene: TRBV11-2
D gene: NA
CDR3 protein: CASRPSYGQSSYEQYF
CDR3 DNA: TGTGCCAGCAGGCCCAGTTATGGTCAGAGCTCCTACGAGCAGTACTTC

J gene: TRBJ2-7
clone size: few
V gene: TRBV6-5
D gene: TRBD1
CDR3 protein: CASSYWGQGSNEQYF
CDR3 DNA: TGTGCCAGCAGTTACTGGGGACAGGGGAGTAACGAGCAGTACTTC

J gene: TRBJ2-1
clone size: NA
V gene: TRBV2
D gene: NA
CDR3 protein: CASSRTPSSYNEQFF
CDR3 DNA: TGTGCCAGCAGTAGGACGCCCAGCTCCTACAATGAGCAGTTCTTC

J gene: TRBJ2-7
clone size: few
V gene: TRBV12-3/TRBV12-4
D gene: NA
CDR3 protein: CASRQGAEEYEQYF
CDR3 DNA: TGTGCCAGCAGACAAGGGGCGGAAGAATACGAGCAGTACTTC

J gene: TRBJ2-5
clone size: NA
V gene: TRBV21-1
D gene: NA
CDR3 protein: CASTHPPRTAKETQYF
CDR3 DNA: TGTGCCAGCACCCACCCACCTCGGACAGCCAAAGAGACCCAGTACTTC

J gene: TRBJ2-4
clone size: many
V gene: TRBV9
D gene: TRBD2
CDR3 protein: CASSETSGGPAVHIQYF
CDR3 DNA: TGTGCCAGCAGCGAAACTAGCGGGGGGCCAGCAGTACACATTCAGTACTTC

J gene: TRBJ2-7
clone size: few
V gene: TRBV20-1
D gene: NA
CDR3 protein: CSATTSSYEQYF
CDR3 DNA: TGCAGTGCTACCACTAGCTCCTACGAGCAGTACTTC

J gene: TRBJ2-1
clone size: NA
V gene: TRBV6-1
D gene: TRBD2
CDR3 protein: CASKASGGAGNEQFF
CDR3 DNA: TGTGCCAGCAAAGCTAGCGGGGGGGCGGGCAATGAGCAGTTCTTC

J gene: TRBJ2-7
clone size: few
V gene: TRBV10-3
D gene: NA
CDR3 protein: CAISSQGNEQYF
CDR3 DNA: TGTGCCATCAGTTCACAGGGCAACGAGCAGTACTTC

J gene: TRBJ2-1
clone size: few
V gene: TRBV7-9
D gene: TRBD1
CDR3 protein: CATLLPGTGMHEQFF
CDR3 DNA: TGTGCCACCCTACTACCCGGGACAGGGATGCATGAGCAGTTCTTC

J gene: TRBJ1-5
clone size: few
V gene: TRBV29-1
D gene: TRBD1
CDR3 protein: CSGGQGPDQPQHF
CDR3 DNA: TGCAGCGGGGGACAGGGCCCAGACCAGCCCCAGCATTTT

J gene: TRBJ2-1
clone size: NA
V gene: TRBV10-3
D gene: NA
CDR3 protein: CAISESQGAEQFF
CDR3 DNA: TGTGCCATCAGTGAGTCGCAGGGAGCTGAGCAGTTCTTC

J gene: TRBJ1-1
clone size: many
V gene: TRBV28
D gene: NA
CDR3 protein: CKWDTGDSNTEAFF
CDR3 DNA: TGTAAATGGGATACAGGCGACTCTAACACTGAAGCTTTCTTT

J gene: TRBJ1-5
clone size: many
V gene: TRBV5-1
D gene: NA
CDR3 protein: CASSWTADQPQHF
CDR3 DNA: TGCGCCAGCAGTTGGACCGCCGATCAGCCCCAGCATTTT

J gene: TRBJ2-3
clone size: NA
V gene: TRBV20-1
D gene: TRBD1
CDR3 protein: CSASGAGTGYTDTQYF
CDR3 DNA: TGCAGTGCTTCGGGAGCCGGGACAGGGTACACAGATACGCAGTATTTT

J gene: TRBJ2-7
clone size: NA
V gene: TRBV20-1
D gene: NA
CDR3 protein: CIWGYNYEQYF
CDR3 DNA: TGCATCTGGGGCTACAACTACGAGCAGTACTTC

J gene: TRBJ2-2
clone size: many
V gene: TRBV20-1
D gene: NA
CDR3 protein: CSAREGRELFF
CDR3 DNA: TGCAGTGCTAGAGAGGGCCGGGAGCTGTTTTTT

J gene: TRBJ1-5
clone size: NA
V gene: TRBV12-3/TRBV12-4
D gene: NA
CDR3 protein: CASSLGGEQPQHF
CDR3 DNA: TGTGCCAGCAGTTTGGGGGGTGAGCAGCCCCAGCATTTT

J gene: TRBJ2-7
clone size: few
V gene: TRBV7-9
D gene: NA
CDR3 protein: CASSSDWYEQYF
CDR3 DNA: TGTGCCAGCAGCTCAGACTGGTACGAGCAGTACTTC

J gene: TRBJ1-1
clone size: many
V gene: TRBV20-1
D gene: NA
CDR3 protein: CSAKMGGRNTEAFF
CDR3 DNA: TGCAGTGCTAAAATGGGGGGACGGAACACTGAAGCTTTCTTT

J gene: TRBJ2-5
clone size: NA
V gene: TRBV6-2/TRBV6-3
D gene: NA
CDR3 protein: CASSSPDNIQETQYF
CDR3 DNA: TGTGCCAGCAGTTCCCCGGACAATATTCAAGAGACCCAGTACTTC

J gene: TRBJ2-3
clone size: many
V gene: TRBV24-1
D gene: NA
CDR3 protein: CAIEPASTDTQYF
CDR3 DNA: TGTGCCATCGAGCCCGCTAGCACAGATACGCAGTATTTT

J gene: TRBJ2-7
clone size: NA
V gene: TRBV6-1
D gene: TRBD1
CDR3 protein: CASRRTGNSYEQYF
CDR3 DNA: TGTGCCAGCAGGAGGACAGGGAACTCCTACGAGCAGTACTTC